The source of this T cell receptor (beta chain) is a study of T cells in women clearing cervical HPV infection. Regarding the study as a whole: Timing of associations relative to infection is unclear; T-cell subsets were not isolated.

As regards this clone: No antigen is known for it. The missing CDR3 end, 3 residues past where the read stops, is filled in from the germline J gene. The identical CDR3 is also encoded by other nucleotide sequences in the sample.

The CDR3 sequence is 13 residues long. Germline V lookup: CDR1 SNHLY, CDR2 FYNNEI. V lost 6 bases and J lost 6; bases outside the gene matches: 5. Measured with immunoSEQ multiplex PCR; TCRdb has only the in-frame clones, and not every one. The sample holds about 14,000 clones. The TCR was taken from a woman aged 18-70 years with a cervical HPV16 infection that either progressed to CIN3+ or cleared (not recorded which). Sequenced material: blood buffy coat. The J gene is TRBJ2-1, the V gene TRBV2; 7 positions match TRBD1. The CDR3 DNA, read in part, is TGTGCCAGCAGCACGGGACAGATCAATGAG. The encoded protein is CASSTGQINE. The entire CDR3 protein reads CASSTGQINEQFF.